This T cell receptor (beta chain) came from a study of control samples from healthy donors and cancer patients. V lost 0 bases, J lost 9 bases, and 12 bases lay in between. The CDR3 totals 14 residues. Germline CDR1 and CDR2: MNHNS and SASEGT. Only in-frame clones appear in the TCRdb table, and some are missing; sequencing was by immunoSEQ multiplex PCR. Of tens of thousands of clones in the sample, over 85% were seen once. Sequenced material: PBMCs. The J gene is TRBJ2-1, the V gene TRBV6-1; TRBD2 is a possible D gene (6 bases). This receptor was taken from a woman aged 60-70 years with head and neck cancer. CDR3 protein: CASSEATSRGEQFF. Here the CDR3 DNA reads TGTGCCAGCAGTGAAGCGACTAGTCGCGGTGAGCAGTTCTTC.